A single sample is the source of the 24 T cell receptor beta chains below, sequenced in a study of T cell changes during pregnancy in multiple sclerosis. Data came from immunoSEQ multiplex PCR; TCRdb stores just in-frame clones and leaves some out. Counted here are 85,000 to 130,000 clones, around 93% occurring once; the ten biggest clones make up approximately 1.6%. The source was peripheral blood, collected after pregnancy. Every receptor here comes from a female donor with multiple sclerosis, enrolled in a pregnancy study.

V usage is TRBV21-1 and J usage is TRBJ2-7; the table assigns TRBD1, which was not confirmed against the DNA. TRBV21-1 is a documented pseudogene. The CDR3 is 18 amino acids. The CDR3, as DNA: TGTGCCAGCAGCCAGGGGGATGGACAGCGTTTGGATTCCTACGAGCAGTACTTC. This encodes CASSQGDGQRLDSYEQYF.

Only one count was recorded for this clone. The chain carries TRBV5-6 and TRBJ1-5, with 10 bases that match TRBD1. From germline, CDR1 is SGHDT and CDR2 YYEEEE. The CDR3 totals 18 residues. V lost 3 bases and J lost 0; bases outside the gene matches: 9. The CDR3 DNA sequence: TGTGCCAGCAGCTCCCGATGGACAGGGGGATATAGCAATCAGCCCCAGCATTTT. Encoded protein: CASSSRWTGGYSNQPQHF. The complete variable domain, with remaining parts taken from reference TRBV5-6 and TRBJ1-5, reads DAGVTQSPTHLIKTRGQQVTLRCSPKSGHDTVSWYQQALGQGPQFIFQYYEEEERQRGNFPDRFSGHQFPNYSSELNVNALLLGDSALYLCASSSRWTGGYSNQPQHFGDGTRLSIL.

V and J are TRBV6-1 and TRBJ1-1, with D hard to call. V lost 5 bases and J lost 2, with 9 bases in between. The germline gives CDR1 MNHNS, CDR2 SASEGT. The CDR3 loop spans 13 amino acids. CDR3 amino acids: CASSPVSNTEAFF. DNA of the CDR3: TGTGCCAGCAGTCCAGTTTCCAACACTGAAGCTTTCTTT.

The chain is built from TRBV5-4 and TRBJ2-1; possibly TRBD2 for D (6 bases). Germline CDR1 SGHNT, CDR2 YYREEE (reference sequence). CDR3 length: 15 amino acids. V shed 0 bases and J shed 10 bases, with 17 bases lying between them. The CDR3 DNA is TGTGCCAGCAGCTTGGTGCGCGGGAAGGATGGCGAGCAGTTCTTC. Translated: CASSLVRGKDGEQFF.

V usage is TRBV5-6 and J usage is TRBJ2-3; D ambiguous. The CDR3 length is 13 residues. Trimming removed 0 bases at V and 2 bases at J, with 4 bases between. CDR1 is SGHDT and CDR2 is YYEEEE in the germline V gene. The CDR3 reads CASSLGNTDTQYF. Here the CDR3 DNA reads TGTGCCAGCAGCTTGGGTAACACAGATACGCAGTATTTT.

This CDR3 reads CASRRRGPPPYEQYF. In DNA form, the CDR3 reads TGTGCCAGCAGACGTAGGGGGCCCCCCCCCTACGAGCAGTACTTC. The gene calls are TRBV27 and TRBJ2-7, with 7 bases that match TRBD1. Germline V lookup: CDR1 MNHEY, CDR2 SMNVEV (reference sequence). Trimming at V came to 6 bases and at J to 2 bases, leaving 10 bases not matched to a gene. The CDR3 consists of 15 residues.

CDR3 nucleotides: TGCGCCAGCAGCTTAAGGGGTGGGAATGAGCAGTTCTTC. As protein: CASSLRGGNEQFF. The chain combines TRBV5-1 with TRBJ2-1; D may be TRBD1 (5 bases). V lost 2 bases, J lost 7 bases, and 10 bases lay in between. Germline V gene lookup returns CDR1 SGHRS and CDR2 YFSETQ. The CDR3 has 13 amino acids.

The chain is built from TRBV13 and TRBJ1-6; a weak D match, TRBD1 (6 bases). Trimming stripped 3 bases from V and 4 bases from J, with 13 bases between. CDR3 size: 16 residues. The germline gives CDR1 PRHDT, CDR2 FYEKMQ (reference sequence). In DNA, the CDR3 is TGTGCCAGCAGCTTTTTGACAGGAAATTATAATTCACCCCTCCACTTT. As protein: CASSFLTGNYNSPLHF.

This clone is a singleton in its sample. The chain links TRBV5-8 to TRBJ2-3; 10 bases line up with TRBD1. The V and J ends lost 4 bases and 3 bases, in that order; junction bases with no gene match: 8. This CDR3 spans 16 amino acids. Germline assignment: CDR1 SGHTS and CDR2 YDEGEE. For the CDR3, the DNA is TGTGCCAGCAGCCTGCACTGGACAGGGGGTACAGATACGCAGTATTTT. It is translated as CASSLHWTGGTDTQYF.

The V call is TRBV19, the J call TRBJ2-2; the match to TRBD1 covers 9 bases. The CDR3 loop spans 17 amino acids. Per germline, CDR1 LNHDA and CDR2 SQIVND (reference sequence). Trimming took 7 bases from V and 1 from J; bases not matched to a gene: 10. CDR3 loop: CASNSRDRVRNTGELFF. The CDR3 DNA sequence: TGTGCCAGTAATTCCCGGGACAGGGTCCGGAACACCGGGGAGCTGTTTTTT.

The chain joins TRBV30 to TRBJ2-7; 12 bases line up with TRBD1. V dropped 0 bases and J dropped 5; count of bases not matched to a gene: 8. The length of the CDR3 is 16 residues. CDR1 GTSNPN and CDR2 SVGIG come from the germline V gene (reference sequence). The CDR3 coding sequence is TGTGCCTGGAGTGTTCCCGGGACAGGGGGCTGGGACGAGCAGTACTTC. Its protein product is CAWSVPGTGGWDEQYF.

The chain combines TRBV5-1 with TRBJ2-3; weak D call: TRBD2 (6 bases). V lost 9 bases and J lost 0, with 29 bases in between. The CDR3 totals 19 residues. Germline V gene sequence: CDR1 SGHRS, CDR2 YFSETQ. CDR3 region: CATSYLGSGQGSSTDTQYF. CDR3 nucleotide sequence: TGCGCCACCTCCTACCTTGGGAGCGGGCAAGGCTCTAGCACAGATACGCAGTATTTT.

The chain couples TRBV5-1 to TRBJ2-3; 9 nucleotides match TRBD1. The germline gives CDR1 SGHRS, CDR2 YFSETQ. The V gene end was trimmed by 4 bases and the J gene end by 2 bases; junction bases not matched to a gene: 5. The CDR3 runs 15 residues. CDR3 protein: CASSHGQGFTDTQYF. CDR3 nucleotides: TGCGCCAGCAGCCATGGACAGGGGTTCACAGATACGCAGTATTTT.

This sequence joins TRBV5-4 and TRBJ1-2; 7 bases map to TRBD1. The CDR3 is 18 residues long. The germline gives CDR1 SGHNT, CDR2 YYREEE (reference sequence). Trimming took 2 bases from V and 0 from J; bases not matched to a gene: 13. Here the CDR3 reads CASSLGQVRGSTNYGYTF. The CDR3 bases are TGTGCCAGCAGCTTAGGACAGGTCAGAGGTTCTACTAACTATGGCTACACCTTC.

The rearrangement uses TRBV6-5 and TRBJ2-7; D perhaps matches TRBD2 (6 bases). The CDR3 sequence is 16 residues long. The germline V and J ends were trimmed by 0 bases and 3 bases, with 15 bases remaining between them. Looked up from germline, CDR1 is MNHEY and CDR2 is SVGAGI. The CDR3 DNA sequence: TGTGCCAGCAGTTACTCTATGACTAGGTCGTACTACGAGCAGTACTTC. Protein product: CASSYSMTRSYYEQYF.

The V gene is TRBV4-1, the J gene TRBJ2-7, with TRBD1 matching over 10 bases. Looked up from germline, CDR1 is MGHRA and CDR2 is YSYEKL. The CDR3 totals 15 residues. V shed 1 base, J shed 2 bases, and the junction held 2 bases outside the gene matches. The CDR3: CASSQGQGAAYEQYF. CDR3 in DNA: TGCGCCAGCAGCCAAGGACAGGGGGCAGCCTACGAGCAGTACTTC.

Here the CDR3 DNA reads TGTGCCAGCAGTGAATTTAGGACTAGCGGTCGCCCAGGATACGAGCAGTACTTC. This gives the protein CASSEFRTSGRPGYEQYF. This chain links TRBV2 with TRBJ2-7; 10 bases map to TRBD2. Trimming took 2 bases from V and 4 from J; bases not matched to a gene: 14. The germline V gene has CDR1 SNHLY and CDR2 FYNNEI. The CDR3 is 18 residues long.

The chain's CDR3 is CASSWTGEIYEQYF. CDR3 DNA: TGCGCCAGCAGCTGGACAGGGGAAATATACGAGCAGTACTTC. This chain uses TRBV5-1 with TRBJ2-7, with 9 positions matching TRBD1. Germline CDR1 and CDR2: SGHRS and YFSETQ. This CDR3 is built from 14 residues. With 3 bases clipped from V and 4 bases from J, the junction kept 5 bases outside the gene matches.

The chain carries TRBV7-7 and TRBJ2-7; 8 nucleotides line up with TRBD1. With 3 bases clipped from V and 4 bases from J, the junction kept 2 bases outside the gene matches. Germline V gene data show CDR1 as SSHAT and CDR2 as FNYEAQ (reference sequence). This CDR3 region has 13 residues. The CDR3, as DNA: TGTGCCAGCAGCTTTCGACAGGGGTACGAGCAGTACTTC. As protein: CASSFRQGYEQYF.

The J gene is TRBJ2-2, the V gene TRBV5-4; no clear D gene. CDR3 length: 14 residues. Germline CDR1 is SGHNT and CDR2 is YYREEE (reference sequence). V dropped 0 bases and J dropped 4 bases, with 7 bases sitting between them. CDR3 bases: TGTGCCAGCAGCTTGGAGCGTCCCACCGGGGAGCTGTTTTTT. It specifies CASSLERPTGELFF.

This sequence joins TRBV5-5 and TRBJ1-1; perhaps TRBD1 as D (5 bases). This CDR3 has 14 amino acids. CDR1 is SGHKS, CDR2 YYEKEE, per germline (reference sequence). Trimming removed 5 bases from V and 7 bases from J, with 18 bases in between. CDR3 in amino acids: CASSGSRGSGEAFF. CDR3 in DNA: TGTGCCAGCAGTGGTAGTAGGGGATCGGGTGAAGCTTTCTTT. Complete variable domain (other parts from reference TRBV5-5 and TRBJ1-1): DAGVTQSPTHLIKTRGQQVTLRCSPISGHKSVSWYQQVLGQGPQFIFQYYEKEERGRGNFPDRFSARQFPNYSSELNVNALLLGDSALYLCASSGSRGSGEAFFGQGTRLTVV.

The CDR3 bases are TGTGCCAGCAGCGAGGGACAGAAATATGGCTACACCTTC. This translates into CASSEGQKYGYTF. J is TRBJ1-2 and V is TRBV2; 7 bases fit TRBD1. CDR1 is SNHLY and CDR2 is FYNNEI in the germline V gene. Trimming cost V 6 bases and J 5 bases; bases outside gene matches: 6. CDR3 length: 13 residues.

The chain joins TRBV9 to TRBJ2-1, with unresolved D. Trimming cost V 3 bases and J 4 bases, with 20 bases left between them. Germline CDR1 and CDR2: SGDLS and YYNGEE. The CDR3 has 17 residues. The CDR3 spells CASSAVPYAAPYNEQFF. The DNA of the CDR3 is TGTGCCAGCAGCGCCGTCCCTTACGCGGCCCCATACAATGAGCAGTTCTTC.

CDR3 residues: CASSLQGQGVDGYTF. The CDR3 region has the DNA TGTGCCAGCAGTTTACAGGGACAGGGAGTCGATGGCTACACCTTC. This chain uses TRBV28 with TRBJ1-2; 9 positions agree with TRBD1. The J segment lost 6 bases and the V segment lost 2 bases, leaving 7 bases of the junction unmatched. Germline V gene sequence: CDR1 MDHEN, CDR2 SYDVKM. This CDR3 contains 15 residues.